A selection of T cell receptor beta chains follows, all from one sample in a study of cytomegalovirus exposure and HLA in healthy donors. The repertoire was sequenced with immunoSEQ multiplex PCR; TCRdb's copy has only in-frame clones and lacks some. The data contain roughly 80,000 clones, about 76% of them seen just once; the ten biggest clones take up 9% to 13%. The source material was PBMCs. The receptors originated from a male donor in good health and CMV-seropositive. Each CDR3 is given with its conserved first and last residue. Fields, in order: clone size, D gene, J gene, V gene, CDR3 DNA, CDR3 protein. The D gene is left open where the match is weak. Where a row states a size, it is once, few, many or the class of an expanded clone; other rows omit it.

clone_size: .
d_call: .
j_call: TRBJ1-3
v_call: TRBV7-2
cdr3_nt: TGTGCCAGCAGCTTAGTGGCCAGGACTGTAGCAAACACCATATATTTT
cdr3_aa: CASSLVARTVANTIYF

clone_size: .
d_call: TRBD1
j_call: TRBJ2-2
v_call: TRBV6-1
cdr3_nt: TGTGCCAGCAGTCATACGGGACAGGGGACCGGGGAGCTGTTTTTT
cdr3_aa: CASSHTGQGTGELFF

clone_size: .
d_call: .
j_call: TRBJ1-6
v_call: TRBV30
cdr3_nt: TGTGCCTGGAGGGAAGGCGGTTGGGATTCACCCCTCCACTTT
cdr3_aa: CAWREGGWDSPLHF

clone_size: .
d_call: TRBD2
j_call: TRBJ2-7
v_call: TRBV11-1
cdr3_nt: TGTGCCAGCAGCTTCAAAACTAGCGGGGGGTACGAGCAGTACTTC
cdr3_aa: CASSFKTSGGYEQYF

clone_size: once
d_call: TRBD2
j_call: TRBJ2-1
v_call: TRBV16
cdr3_nt: TGTGCCAGCAGCCACCTTGGGACTAGATCTAATGAGCAGTTCTTC
cdr3_aa: CASSHLGTRSNEQFF

clone_size: few
d_call: TRBD1
j_call: TRBJ2-5
v_call: TRBV7-3
cdr3_nt: TGTGCCAGCAGCTTTGACAGGGGCCCCCAAGAGACCCAGTACTTC
cdr3_aa: CASSFDRGPQETQYF

clone_size: few
d_call: TRBD1
j_call: TRBJ1-2
v_call: TRBV5-4
cdr3_nt: TGTGCCAGCAGCCCAACGAGGGACAGCTATGGCTACACCTTC
cdr3_aa: CASSPTRDSYGYTF

clone_size: .
d_call: .
j_call: TRBJ2-4
v_call: TRBV7-8
cdr3_nt: TGTGCCAGCAGCTTGGACAGATTCTTAGACAAAAACATTCAGTACTTC
cdr3_aa: CASSLDRFLDKNIQYF

clone_size: .
d_call: TRBD1
j_call: TRBJ1-2
v_call: TRBV5-1
cdr3_nt: TGCGCCAGCAGGCCTGTGGACAGGGGGCGTAACTATGGCTACACCTTC
cdr3_aa: CASRPVDRGRNYGYTF

clone_size: .
d_call: .
j_call: TRBJ2-1
v_call: TRBV6-6
cdr3_nt: TGTGCCAGCAGAGCGAACGGACAGTTCTCCGCCGATGAGCAGTTCTTC
cdr3_aa: CASRANGQFSADEQFF

clone_size: .
d_call: TRBD1
j_call: TRBJ1-6
v_call: TRBV30
cdr3_nt: TGTGCCTGGAGTGGTCGACAGGGGGGATATAATTCACCCCTCCACTTT
cdr3_aa: CAWSGRQGGYNSPLHF

clone_size: .
d_call: .
j_call: TRBJ2-3
v_call: TRBV6-1
cdr3_nt: TGTGCCAGCAGTGGATCGGGGTTGGTAGATACGCAGTATTTT
cdr3_aa: CASSGSGLVDTQYF

clone_size: .
d_call: TRBD1
j_call: TRBJ2-3
v_call: TRBV18
cdr3_nt: TGTGCCAGCTCCCCCCGGACAGGAAACACAGATACGCAGTATTTT
cdr3_aa: CASSPRTGNTDTQYF

clone_size: .
d_call: .
j_call: TRBJ2-5
v_call: TRBV4-1
cdr3_nt: TGCGCCAGCAGCCAAGGAGGGGGGGCAGAGACCCAGTACTTC
cdr3_aa: CASSQGGGAETQYF

clone_size: .
d_call: TRBD2
j_call: TRBJ2-1
v_call: TRBV2
cdr3_nt: TGTGCCAGCAGGGAGGACCTGGGGACTAGCGGGAGTTTCGGGGAGCAGTTCTTC
cdr3_aa: CASREDLGTSGSFGEQFF

clone_size: few
d_call: TRBD2
j_call: TRBJ2-3
v_call: TRBV7-9
cdr3_nt: TGTGCCAGCAGCTCTCCGATGACTAGCGGGGGCACAGATACGCAGTATTTT
cdr3_aa: CASSSPMTSGGTDTQYF

clone_size: once
d_call: .
j_call: TRBJ1-1
v_call: TRBV13
cdr3_nt: TGTGCCAGCAGCTTAATTGGGGGCGCTCCCGGCTCGGAAACTTTCTTT
cdr3_aa: CASSLIGGAPGSETFF

clone_size: .
d_call: .
j_call: TRBJ1-2
v_call: TRBV12-1
cdr3_nt: TGTGCCAGCAGCGGGTGGACAGACTACTATGGCTACACCTTC
cdr3_aa: CASSGWTDYYGYTF

clone_size: once
d_call: TRBD2
j_call: TRBJ2-1
v_call: TRBV7-2
cdr3_nt: TGTGCCAGCACCAGGACTAGCGGGGGGGCCCTTGAGCAGTTCTTC
cdr3_aa: CASTRTSGGALEQFF

clone_size: .
d_call: TRBD2
j_call: TRBJ2-5
v_call: TRBV7-7
cdr3_nt: TGTGCCAGCAGCCGGGGACTAGCGGGAGCAAGAGAGACCCAGTACTTC
cdr3_aa: CASSRGLAGARETQYF

clone_size: .
d_call: .
j_call: TRBJ1-6
v_call: TRBV6-6
cdr3_nt: TGTGCCAGCAGTCGGGACCGGGGGAATTCACCCCTCCACTTT
cdr3_aa: CASSRDRGNSPLHF

clone_size: .
d_call: .
j_call: TRBJ1-1
v_call: TRBV7-9
cdr3_nt: TGTGCCAGCAGCGCCAACTATGAAGCTTTCTTT
cdr3_aa: CASSANYEAFF

clone_size: .
d_call: .
j_call: TRBJ1-4
v_call: TRBV7-2
cdr3_nt: TGTGCCAGCAGCTTAGTATGGGTTTCGTTAGGCGGTGAAAAACTGTTTTTT
cdr3_aa: CASSLVWVSLGGEKLFF

clone_size: few
d_call: .
j_call: TRBJ2-7
v_call: TRBV7-9
cdr3_nt: TGTGCCAGCAGCTTATCTAGCCCCCCCTACGAGCAGTACTTC
cdr3_aa: CASSLSSPPYEQYF

clone_size: .
d_call: TRBD2
j_call: TRBJ2-7
v_call: TRBV6-1
cdr3_nt: TGTGCCAGCAGTGATTCCGGGACTAGCGGGGACGAGCAGTACTTC
cdr3_aa: CASSDSGTSGDEQYF

clone_size: .
d_call: TRBD2
j_call: TRBJ2-2
v_call: TRBV4-2
cdr3_nt: TGTGCCAGCAGCCAAGGTCTAGCGGGCAACACCGGGGAGCTGTTTTTT
cdr3_aa: CASSQGLAGNTGELFF

clone_size: few
d_call: .
j_call: TRBJ1-2
v_call: TRBV5-6
cdr3_nt: TGTGCCAGCAGTAAGACAGGTTATGGCTACACCTTC
cdr3_aa: CASSKTGYGYTF

clone_size: .
d_call: .
j_call: TRBJ2-5
v_call: TRBV7-9
cdr3_nt: TGTGCCAGCCGGGACACGGGTGAGACCCAGTACTTC
cdr3_aa: CASRDTGETQYF

clone_size: .
d_call: .
j_call: TRBJ2-3
v_call: TRBV15
cdr3_nt: TGTGCCACCAGCAGCGGACTGGGGAACACAGATACGCAGTATTTT
cdr3_aa: CATSSGLGNTDTQYF

clone_size: .
d_call: TRBD2
j_call: TRBJ2-1
v_call: TRBV27
cdr3_nt: TGTGCCAGCAGCCTAGCGGGGGGCTCTGGTTGGGAGCAGTTCTTC
cdr3_aa: CASSLAGGSGWEQFF

clone_size: .
d_call: TRBD2
j_call: TRBJ2-1
v_call: TRBV2
cdr3_nt: TGTGCCAGCAGCCAAAGGACTAGCGGGAGCAATGAGCAGTTCTTC
cdr3_aa: CASSQRTSGSNEQFF

clone_size: .
d_call: .
j_call: TRBJ1-2
v_call: TRBV7-2
cdr3_nt: TGTGCCAGCAGCCGGGGAAGGGAAGACGGCTACACCTTC
cdr3_aa: CASSRGREDGYTF

clone_size: .
d_call: TRBD1
j_call: TRBJ2-7
v_call: TRBV6-1
cdr3_nt: TGTGCCAGCAGTCTGGGGACAGGGGGGACCTACGAGCAGTACTTC
cdr3_aa: CASSLGTGGTYEQYF

clone_size: once
d_call: .
j_call: TRBJ1-4
v_call: TRBV19
cdr3_nt: TGTGCCAGTAGTATAAGGTTTCGGGACATCAAGTCAACTAATGAAAAACTGTTTTTT
cdr3_aa: CASSIRFRDIKSTNEKLFF

clone_size: .
d_call: TRBD2
j_call: TRBJ2-3
v_call: TRBV6-1
cdr3_nt: TGTGCCAGCAGTGGTTTTGGGCGGGGGAACACAGATACGCAGTATTTT
cdr3_aa: CASSGFGRGNTDTQYF

clone_size: .
d_call: TRBD2
j_call: TRBJ2-7
v_call: TRBV6-6
cdr3_nt: TGTGCCAGCAGTCCGACTAGCGGGGGGGTCTACGAGCAGTACTTC
cdr3_aa: CASSPTSGGVYEQYF

clone_size: .
d_call: TRBD2
j_call: TRBJ2-5
v_call: TRBV11-2
cdr3_nt: TGTGCCAGCCGCCTCGCGGGGGGCGGAGAGACCCAGTACTTC
cdr3_aa: CASRLAGGGETQYF

clone_size: .
d_call: .
j_call: TRBJ2-1
v_call: TRBV7-2
cdr3_nt: TGTGCCAGCAGCAAGCGACAGGTCAACAATGAGCAGTTCTTC
cdr3_aa: CASSKRQVNNEQFF

clone_size: .
d_call: TRBD1
j_call: TRBJ2-5
v_call: TRBV4-1
cdr3_nt: TGCGCCAGCAGCCAAGGCAGCCGTCGGACAGGGGAAGAGACCCAGTACTTC
cdr3_aa: CASSQGSRRTGEETQYF

clone_size: .
d_call: TRBD2
j_call: TRBJ2-7
v_call: TRBV11-2
cdr3_nt: TGTGCCAGCAGCTCACTAGCGGGAGAGCAGTACTTC
cdr3_aa: CASSSLAGEQYF

clone_size: .
d_call: TRBD2
j_call: TRBJ2-1
v_call: TRBV29-1
cdr3_nt: TGCAGCGTTGAACCGTCTAGCGGGGGCGCCAATGAGCAGTTCTTC
cdr3_aa: CSVEPSSGGANEQFF

clone_size: few
d_call: .
j_call: TRBJ1-1
v_call: TRBV30
cdr3_nt: TGTGCCTGGAGTCGACAGCCTTTGAACACTGAAGCTTTCTTT
cdr3_aa: CAWSRQPLNTEAFF

clone_size: .
d_call: .
j_call: TRBJ1-6
v_call: TRBV4-1
cdr3_nt: TGCGCCAGCAGCCAAGACAGAAGACAGGTCTATAATTCACCCCTCCACTTT
cdr3_aa: CASSQDRRQVYNSPLHF

clone_size: .
d_call: .
j_call: TRBJ2-3
v_call: TRBV9
cdr3_nt: TGTGCCAGCAGCGTTAGTGGAGATCCAGATACGCAGTATTTT
cdr3_aa: CASSVSGDPDTQYF

clone_size: .
d_call: TRBD1
j_call: TRBJ1-6
v_call: TRBV6-6
cdr3_nt: TGTGCCAGCAGCCCGGGACAGGGTGGCTCACCCCTCCACTTT
cdr3_aa: CASSPGQGGSPLHF